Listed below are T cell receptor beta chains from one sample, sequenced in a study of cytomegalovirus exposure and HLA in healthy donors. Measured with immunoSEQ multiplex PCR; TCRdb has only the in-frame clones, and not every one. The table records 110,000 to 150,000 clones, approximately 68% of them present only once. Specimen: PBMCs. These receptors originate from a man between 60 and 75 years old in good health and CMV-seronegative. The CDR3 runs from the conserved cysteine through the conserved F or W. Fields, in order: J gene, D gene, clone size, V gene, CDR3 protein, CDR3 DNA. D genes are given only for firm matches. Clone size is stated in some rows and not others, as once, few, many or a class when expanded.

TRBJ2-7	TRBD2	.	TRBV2	CASSEGTRGAYEQYF	TGTGCCAGCAGTGAAGGGACTAGGGGTGCCTACGAGCAGTACTTC
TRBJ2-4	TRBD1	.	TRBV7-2	CASSSGGQGASIQYF	TGTGCCAGCAGCTCGGGGGGACAGGGGGCCAGCATTCAGTACTTC
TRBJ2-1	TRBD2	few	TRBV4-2	CASSQRTSGNNEQFF	TGTGCCAGCAGCCAAAGGACTAGCGGGAACAATGAGCAGTTCTTC
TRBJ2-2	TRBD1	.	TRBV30	CAWKRTGGSDTGELFF	TGTGCCTGGAAGAGGACAGGGGGCTCAGACACCGGGGAGCTGTTTTTT
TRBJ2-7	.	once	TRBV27	CASSRYAPKDIDTYEQYF	TGTGCCAGCAGTCGTTATGCCCCAAAGGACATAGACACCTACGAGCAGTACTTC
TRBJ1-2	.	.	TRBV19	CASSIGRGYTF	TGTGCCAGTAGTATAGGTCGGGGCTACACCTTC
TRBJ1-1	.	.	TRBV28	CASSLQGLGTEAFF	TGTGCCAGCAGTTTACAGGGCTTGGGGACTGAAGCTTTCTTT
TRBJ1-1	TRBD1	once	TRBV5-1	CASSLATGQGMRMNTEAFF	TGCGCCAGCAGCTTGGCCACGGGACAGGGGATGAGGATGAACACTGAAGCTTTCTTT
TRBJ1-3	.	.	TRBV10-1	CASSTGDGNTIYF	TGCGCCAGCAGTACCGGAGACGGAAACACCATATATTTT
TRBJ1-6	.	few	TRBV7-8	CASSLVAGYNSPLHF	TGTGCCAGCAGCTTAGTCGCGGGTTATAATTCACCCCTCCACTTT
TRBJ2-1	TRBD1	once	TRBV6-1	CASSDGTGNEQFF	TGTGCCAGCAGTGACGGGACAGGCAATGAGCAGTTCTTC
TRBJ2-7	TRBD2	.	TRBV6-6	CASSGTSGTSYEQYF	TGTGCCAGCAGTGGGACTAGCGGGACTTCCTACGAGCAGTACTTC
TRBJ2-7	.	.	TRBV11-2	CASSLVVGVNEQYF	TGTGCCAGCAGCTTAGTAGTAGGGGTAAACGAGCAGTACTTC
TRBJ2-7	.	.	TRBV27	CASRVGTLSYEQYF	TGTGCCAGCAGGGTGGGGACACTATCCTACGAGCAGTACTTC
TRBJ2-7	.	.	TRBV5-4	CASSSQAYEQYF	TGTGCCAGCAGCTCACAAGCCTACGAGCAGTACTTC
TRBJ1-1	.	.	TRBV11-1	CASSLRPTRDTEAFF	TGTGCCAGCAGCTTACGTCCCACCAGGGACACTGAAGCTTTCTTT
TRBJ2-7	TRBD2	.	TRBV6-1	CASCLAGVYEQYF	TGTGCCAGCTGCCTAGCGGGAGTATACGAGCAGTACTTC
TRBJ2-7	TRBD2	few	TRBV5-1	CASSPSGGGRSWQYF	TGCGCCAGCAGCCCCTCGGGAGGCGGGAGAAGTTGGCAGTACTTC
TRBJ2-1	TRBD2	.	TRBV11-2	CASSLGVLADNEQFF	TGTGCCAGCAGCTTAGGGGTACTAGCGGACAATGAGCAGTTCTTC
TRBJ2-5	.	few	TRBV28	CASSPHTGTTQETQYF	TGTGCCAGCAGCCCCCATACCGGGACAACCCAAGAGACCCAGTACTTC
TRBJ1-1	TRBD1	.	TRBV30	CAWSVFRGMNTEAFF	TGTGCCTGGAGTGTGTTCAGGGGGATGAACACTGAAGCTTTCTTT
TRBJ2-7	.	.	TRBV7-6	CASSLVAFRGGSYEQYF	TGTGCCAGCAGCTTAGTCGCCTTCAGGGGTGGCTCCTACGAGCAGTACTTC
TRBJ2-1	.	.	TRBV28	CASSPPRLAAEQFF	TGTGCCAGCAGTCCCCCGAGGCTTGCCGCTGAGCAGTTCTTC
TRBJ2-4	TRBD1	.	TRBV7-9	CASSLIGTGVNIQYF	TGTGCCAGCAGCTTAATAGGGACAGGGGTAAACATTCAGTACTTC